A single sample gave rise to the 32 T cell receptor beta chains below, sequenced in a study of early T cells in non-severe SARS-CoV-2 infection. From the 5' RACE reads, TCRdb called clonotypes with MiXCR, one entry per CDR3 protein. The repertoire holds roughly 32,000 distinct CDR3 sequences, with around 7% as singletons. Sequenced material: whole blood. Receptors were obtained from an adult who was a healthcare worker with PCR-confirmed SARS-CoV-2 infection or an uninfected control (not recorded which).

The chain is built from TRBV28 and TRBJ2-7; 8 bases fit TRBD1. V lost 8 bases to trimming and J lost 2 bases; unmatched junction nucleotides: 5. Germline CDR1 and CDR2: MDHEN and SYDVKM. The CDR3 contains 13 residues. The CDR3: CASRLTGAYEQYF. The CDR3 DNA reads TGTGCCAGCCGATTGACAGGGGCCTACGAGCAGTACTTC.

Ten or more counts support this clonotype. This sequence joins TRBV19 and TRBJ1-1, with a tentative D call TRBD1 (6 bases). The germline CDR1 and CDR2 sequences are LNHDA and SQIVND (reference sequence). CDR3 length equals 15 residues. V lost 7 bases to trimming and J lost 11 bases, with 26 bases between them. In DNA form, the CDR3 reads TGTGCCAGTAAGTTGGGAAATAAACAGGGAACGTTGGCTTTCTTT. It encodes CASKLGNKQGTLAFF.

This clonotype has only a few counts. This sequence joins TRBV7-8 and TRBJ2-3, with a weak D call TRBD2 (7 bases). The germline V gene has CDR1 SGHVS and CDR2 FQNEAQ. V was cut by 1 base and J by 1 base, with 12 bases left in between. The CDR3 is 16 residues long. Here the CDR3 DNA reads TGTGCCAGCAGCTTAGGGGGGGGCTTCCGCACAGATACGCAGTATTTT. This translates into CASSLGGGFRTDTQYF.

This clonotype was recorded a few times. The chain has TRBV20-1 and TRBJ2-5, with D possibly called TRBD1 or TRBD2 (6 bases each). The CDR3 extends over 14 amino acids. V lost 0 bases, J lost 4 bases, and 12 bases lay in between. Germline loops: CDR1 DFQATT, CDR2 SNEGSKA (reference sequence). The CDR3 DNA reads TGCAGTGCTAGAGATACAGGGACTCCAGAGACCCAGTACTTC. It yields the protein CSARDTGTPETQYF.

This clonotype has a count of ten or more. V usage is TRBV20-1 and J usage is TRBJ2-1, with 7 nucleotides matching TRBD2. J was trimmed by 3 bases and V by 5 bases; bases with no gene match: 10. Germline CDR1 reads DFQATT; CDR2 reads SNEGSKA (reference sequence). The CDR3 has 15 amino acids. The CDR3 nucleotides read TGCAGTGCTGTCGGGGCTAGCGGAGGCTACAATGAGCAGTTCTTC. It translates to CSAVGASGGYNEQFF.

The table lists this clonotype with many counts. V and J are TRBV4-2 and TRBJ2-1; 12 positions agree with TRBD2. CDR3 length: 16 residues. CDR1 is LGHNA, CDR2 YNFKEQ, per germline. The V segment lost 1 base and the J segment 6 bases; nucleotides outside the gene matches: 4. The CDR3 reads CASSQGGTSGPNEQFF. For the CDR3, the DNA is TGTGCCAGCAGCCAAGGAGGGACTAGCGGGCCCAATGAGCAGTTCTTC.

There are many counts of this clonotype. This sequence joins TRBV25-1 and TRBJ2-5, with 8 bases matching TRBD2. The CDR3 has 14 residues. Trimming at V came to 2 bases and at J to 4 bases, leaving 3 bases not matched to a gene. Germline CDR1 and CDR2: MGHDK and SYGVNS. CDR3 amino acids: CASSEISGTETQYF. The CDR3 DNA reads as TGTGCCAGCAGTGAAATTAGCGGGACAGAGACCCAGTACTTC.

In its sample, this clonotype was seen a few times. V is TRBV12-3 or TRBV12-4 and J is TRBJ2-3; 11 bases line up with TRBD2. V shed 10 bases, J shed 2 bases, and the junction held 5 bases outside the gene matches. The CDR3 extends over 14 amino acids. The CDR3 reads CATSTSGVTDTQYF. CDR3 sequence (DNA): TGTGCCACTTCGACTAGCGGGGTCACAGATACGCAGTATTTT.

In its sample, this clonotype was seen many times. This chain uses TRBV5-1 with TRBJ2-1; D possibly corresponds to TRBD1 (5 bases). V shed 0 bases and J shed 7 bases, with 23 bases lying between them. The CDR3 is 18 residues long. Germline values: CDR1 SGHRS, CDR2 YFSETQ. The DNA of the CDR3 is TGCGCCAGCAGCTTGGCCTCGGCAGGGCAAGGGTGGGCGAATGAGCAGTTCTTC. It specifies CASSLASAGQGWANEQFF. Using reference TRBV5-1 and TRBJ2-1 for the parts outside the CDR3, the full variable domain is KAGVTQTPRYLIKTRGQQVTLSCSPISGHRSVSWYQQTPGQGLQFLFEYFSETQRNKGNFPGRFSGRQFSNSRSEMNVSTLELGDSALYLCASSLASAGQGWANEQFFGPGTRLTVL.

This clonotype occurred many times. CDR3 residues: CASSPGEREQYF. The CDR3 DNA reads as TGTGCCAGCAGCCCGGGGGAGAGGGAGCAGTACTTC. V usage is TRBV7-9 and J usage is TRBJ2-7, with TRBD2 as a possible D gene (6 bases). Trimming shortened V by 5 bases and J by 7 bases, and 12 bases separated the two germline ends. The germline V gene has CDR1 SEHNR and CDR2 FQNEAQ (reference sequence). This CDR3 spans 12 amino acids.

Details on this clonotype: The junction does not match germline at one end; this may be a read error. The V gene is TRBV24-1, the J gene TRBJ2-1; D is possibly TRBD1 or TRBD2 (5 bases each). Germline-derived CDR1 and CDR2 are KGHDR and SFDVKD. The CDR3 length is 13 residues. The CDR3 coding sequence is TGTGCCACCAGTGATTATGAGAGGGGTGAGCTGTTCTTC. Protein: CATSDYERGELFF.

There are many counts of this clonotype. The gene calls are TRBV20-1 and TRBJ2-5; 13 bases fit TRBD2. V was clipped by 4 bases and J by 4 bases; unmatched bases: 6. Germline V gives CDR1 DFQATT, CDR2 SNEGSKA (reference sequence). The CDR3 consists of 15 residues. The CDR3 loop reads CSAISGLAGLETQYF. The CDR3 DNA is TGCAGTGCTATCTCGGGACTAGCGGGACTAGAGACCCAGTACTTC.

This clonotype came up many times. The gene calls are TRBV25-1 and TRBJ2-3; TRBD2 might be the D (5 bases). This CDR3 comprises 16 residues. CDR1 and CDR2 from the germline V gene are MGHDK and SYGVNS. The germline V and J ends were trimmed by 6 bases and 4 bases, with 20 bases remaining between them. The DNA for the CDR3 is TGTGCCAGCAGCCCGCACCCTGGTTTCGGGGCAGATACGCAGTATTTT. Protein sequence: CASSPHPGFGADTQYF. The whole variable domain, filled in from reference TRBV25-1 and TRBJ2-3, reads EADIYQTPRYLVIGTGKKITLECSQTMGHDKMYWYQQDPGMELHLIHYSYGVNSTEKGDLSSESTVSRIRTEHFPLTLESARPSHTSQYLCASSPHPGFGADTQYFGPGTRLTVL.

The chain links TRBV20-1 to TRBJ2-7; 7 bases are shared with TRBD1. This CDR3 contains 14 residues. Germline assignment: CDR1 DFQATT and CDR2 SNEGSKA (reference sequence). V lost 5 bases, J lost 0 bases, and 7 bases stayed unmatched. CDR3 coding DNA: TGCAGTGCTCTGGACAGGTTATTCTCCTACGAGCAGTACTTC. Protein product: CSALDRLFSYEQYF.

This clonotype came up many times. The genes are TRBV6-5 and TRBJ2-5; tentatively, D is TRBD1 or TRBD2 (5 bases each). The germline V and J ends were trimmed by 0 bases and 0 bases, with 5 bases remaining between them. This CDR3 comprises 14 residues. The germline V gene encodes CDR1 MNHEY and CDR2 SVGAGI. DNA of the CDR3: TGTGCCAGCAGTTACTCGGGACACCAAGAGACCCAGTACTTC. As protein: CASSYSGHQETQYF.

This clonotype appeared many times. The chain couples TRBV11-1 to TRBJ2-1; tentatively, D is TRBD1 or TRBD2 (5 bases each). The germline V and J ends were trimmed by 3 bases and 10 bases, with 28 bases remaining between them. The CDR3 sequence is 18 residues long. CDR1 is SGHAT and CDR2 is FQDESV in the germline V gene (reference sequence). The DNA for the CDR3 is TGTGCCAGCAGCTTTCCCCTCAAGACAGTTTGGGACCCAAAAGAGCAGTTCTTC. Translated, it gives CASSFPLKTVWDPKEQFF.

The sample holds many counts of this clonotype. The rearrangement joins TRBV29-1 to TRBJ1-3, with TRBD1 as a possible D gene (6 bases). V lost 7 bases to trimming and J lost 2 bases, with 12 bases between them. Germline V gives CDR1 SQVTM, CDR2 ANQGSEA. The CDR3 consists of 13 residues. The CDR3 region is CSGMGHAGNTIYF. CDR3 sequence (DNA): TGCAGCGGGATGGGACATGCTGGAAACACCATATATTTT.

This clonotype has ten or more counts. This sequence joins TRBV21-1 and TRBJ2-1; the D call of TRBD2 is as the table states it, not checked on the DNA. TRBV21-1 is designated a pseudogene. CDR3 size: 16 residues. The CDR3 loop reads CASSTELAGGPGEQFF. CDR3 DNA: TGTGCCAGCAGCACCGAACTAGCGGGAGGGCCCGGTGAGCAGTTCTTC.

The sample holds a few counts of this clonotype. This chain joins TRBV12-3 or TRBV12-4 and TRBJ2-1, with 8 bases that match TRBD2. This CDR3 region has 16 residues. The V gene end was trimmed by 6 bases and the J gene end by 0 bases; junction bases not matched to a gene: 7. CDR3 sequence (DNA): TGTGCCAGCAGCGGGACTAGGGGAAGCTCCTACAATGAGCAGTTCTTC. This translates into CASSGTRGSSYNEQFF.

CDR3 nucleotides: TGTGCCAGCAGCACCCACAGGGGGCGATTAGGTGAAAAACTGTTTTTT. Its protein product is CASSTHRGRLGEKLFF. This chain connects TRBV7-2 to TRBJ1-4; 9 positions match TRBD1. The germline CDR1 and CDR2 sequences are SGHTA and FQGNSA. V shed 5 bases, J shed 7 bases, and the junction held 11 bases outside the gene matches. The CDR3 sequence is 16 residues long.

This clonotype was detected once. A much larger clone lies one base from this, so it may be a read error. J is TRBJ2-1 and V is TRBV11-2; 11 positions match TRBD2. From germline, CDR1 is SGHAT and CDR2 FQNNGV. This CDR3 is 16 amino acids long. The CDR3 region has the DNA TGTGCCGGCAGCTTAGGCCCTAGCGGGGGGTACAATGAGCAGTTCTTC. The encoded protein is CAGSLGPSGGYNEQFF.

This clonotype was recorded many times. The genes are TRBV5-1 and TRBJ2-6, with D unclear. The CDR3 runs to 14 residues. Germline values: CDR1 SGHRS, CDR2 YFSETQ. Trimming removed 2 bases at V and 0 bases at J, with 3 bases between. The CDR3 nucleotides read TGCGCCAGCAGCTTAGTCTCTGGGGCCAACGTCCTGACTTTC. Its translation is CASSLVSGANVLTF. The whole variable domain, filled in from reference TRBV5-1 and TRBJ2-6, reads KAGVTQTPRYLIKTRGQQVTLSCSPISGHRSVSWYQQTPGQGLQFLFEYFSETQRNKGNFPGRFSGRQFSNSRSEMNVSTLELGDSALYLCASSLVSGANVLTFGAGSRLTVL.

This clonotype was observed at least ten times. J is TRBJ1-5 and V is TRBV7-9, with D hard to call. V lost 6 bases and J 0 bases, leaving 6 bases between the germline ends. This CDR3 spans 13 amino acids. In germline, CDR1 is SEHNR, CDR2 FQNEAQ (reference sequence). Here the CDR3 DNA reads TGTGCCAGCAGTTCAGATAGCAATCAGCCCCAGCATTTT. It translates to CASSSDSNQPQHF.

This clonotype has ten or more counts. V and J are TRBV11-3 and TRBJ1-1, with D perhaps TRBD1 (6 bases). This CDR3 has 15 amino acids. Germline loops: CDR1 SGHNT, CDR2 YENEEA. Trimming left V 1 base short and J 3 bases short, with 12 bases between. The CDR3 DNA reads TGTGCCAGCAGCTTAGTTGCAGGGGCGTACACTGAAGCTTTCTTT. Translating it yields CASSLVAGAYTEAFF.

In its sample, this clonotype was seen many times. The rearrangement links TRBV4-3 to TRBJ2-1, with 11 bases aligning to TRBD2. The germline gives CDR1 LGHNA, CDR2 YSLEER. V gave up 3 bases and J gave up 3 bases; unmatched junction bases: 1. The CDR3 is 15 residues long. In DNA form, the CDR3 reads TGCGCCAGCAGCCAGGGGACTAGCGGCTACAATGAGCAGTTCTTC. This gives the protein CASSQGTSGYNEQFF.

This clonotype was seen at least ten times. V is TRBV20-1 and J is TRBJ2-1, with unresolved D. The germline V gene has CDR1 DFQATT and CDR2 SNEGSKA (reference sequence). The CDR3 contains 16 residues. The germline V and J ends were trimmed by 0 bases and 5 bases, with 17 bases remaining between them. CDR3 in DNA: TGCAGTGCTAGAGATCCCCGAAGGTCTAAGAACAATGAGCAGTTCTTC. Its translation: CSARDPRRSKNNEQFF.

This clonotype was observed many times. This rearrangement joins TRBV7-8 to TRBJ2-3; a possible D gene is TRBD2 (5 bases). V lost 5 bases to trimming and J lost 2 bases, with 17 bases between them. The germline gives CDR1 SGHVS, CDR2 FQNEAQ. The CDR3 sequence is 16 residues long. The CDR3 bases are TGTGCCAGCAGCATAGTTGGAGGTCATTACACAGATACGCAGTATTTT. Translation: CASSIVGGHYTDTQYF.

This clonotype has just a few counts. This chain connects TRBV12-3 or TRBV12-4 to TRBJ2-1; 12 nucleotides agree with TRBD2. The CDR3 spans 16 residues. V shed 5 bases, J shed 2 bases, and the junction held 4 bases outside the gene matches. The CDR3 reads CASSPSGRGPYNEQFF. The CDR3 DNA sequence: TGTGCCAGCAGTCCTAGCGGGAGGGGTCCCTACAATGAGCAGTTCTTC.

This clonotype was seen repeatedly, ten times or more. This chain joins TRBV7-3 and TRBJ2-5; 12 nucleotides agree with TRBD2. This CDR3 comprises 16 residues. CDR1 and CDR2 from the germline V gene are SGHTA and FQGTGA. J lost 1 base, V lost 2 bases, and 2 bases had no gene match. The CDR3 DNA sequence: TGTGCCAGCAGCTTAGGACTAGCGGGGACCCAAGAGACCCAGTACTTC. The encoded protein is CASSLGLAGTQETQYF.

This clonotype has a handful of counts. The rearrangement uses TRBV20-1 and TRBJ1-1, with D possibly being TRBD1 (6 bases). CDR1 and CDR2 (germline): DFQATT, SNEGSKA (reference sequence). The germline V and J ends were trimmed by 6 bases and 10 bases, with 15 bases remaining between them. The CDR3 runs to 11 residues. DNA for the CDR3: TGCAGTGCCGACGAACAGGGTAGAGCTTTCTTT. Its translation: CSADEQGRAFF.

This clonotype was recorded many times. The V and J genes are TRBV18 and TRBJ2-7; D call uncertain. Germline CDR1 KGHSH, CDR2 LQKENI. This CDR3 is 13 amino acids long. The germline V and J ends were trimmed by 3 bases and 1 base, with 7 bases remaining between them. This CDR3 reads CASSPSPSYEQYF. The CDR3, as DNA: TGTGCCAGCTCACCGTCCCCTTCCTACGAGCAGTACTTC.

The table lists this clonotype with a few counts. V and J are TRBV3-1 and TRBJ2-3; no clear D. Germline CDR1 reads LGHDT; CDR2 reads YNNKEL (reference sequence). V gave up 2 bases and J gave up 2 bases, with 8 bases separating them. The CDR3 covers 14 residues. As DNA, the CDR3 is TGTGCCAGCAGCCAAAGGACCTTCACAGATACGCAGTATTTT. Translating gives CASSQRTFTDTQYF.